Here is one T cell receptor beta chain with its context. The antigen remains unidentified. Profiling relied on immunoSEQ multiplex PCR, and the TCRdb table lists in-frame clones only, not all of them. The sample has hundreds of thousands of clones, more than 70% seen once. The data derive from a study of cytotoxic CD8 clonotypes in ibrutinib-treated CLL. General study points: Clonality increased with ibrutinib response but returned toward baseline at progression. The clonality rise at ibrutinib response reflected private clonotype expansion.

Germline V CDR1 and CDR2: SGHAT, FQNNGV. Trimming removed 5 bases at V and 10 bases at J, with 15 bases between. The CDR3 is 13 amino acids. The receptor's source is a human donor with chronic lymphocytic leukemia. Material: PBMCs, obtained after 12 months of ibrutinib treatment. The chain carries TRBV11-2 and TRBJ2-1, with D perhaps given as TRBD1 or TRBD2 (5 bases each). For the CDR3, the DNA is TGTGCCAGCAGCGTGCCTGGTGAGGGGGAGCAGTTCTTC. Amino acids: CASSVPGEGEQFF.